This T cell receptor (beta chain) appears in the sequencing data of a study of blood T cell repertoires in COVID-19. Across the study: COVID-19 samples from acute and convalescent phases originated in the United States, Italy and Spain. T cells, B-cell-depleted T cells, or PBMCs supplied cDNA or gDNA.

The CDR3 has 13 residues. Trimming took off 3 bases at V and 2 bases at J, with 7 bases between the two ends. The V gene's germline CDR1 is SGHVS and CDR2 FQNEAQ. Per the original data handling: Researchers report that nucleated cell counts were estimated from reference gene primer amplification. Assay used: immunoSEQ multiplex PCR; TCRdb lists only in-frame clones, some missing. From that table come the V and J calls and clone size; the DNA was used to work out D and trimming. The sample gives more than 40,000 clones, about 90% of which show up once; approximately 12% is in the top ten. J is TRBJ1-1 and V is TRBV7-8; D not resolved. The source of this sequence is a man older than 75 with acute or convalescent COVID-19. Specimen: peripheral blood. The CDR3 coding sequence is TGTGCCAGCAGCTTCACAGCTAACACTGAAGCTTTCTTT. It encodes CASSFTANTEAFF.